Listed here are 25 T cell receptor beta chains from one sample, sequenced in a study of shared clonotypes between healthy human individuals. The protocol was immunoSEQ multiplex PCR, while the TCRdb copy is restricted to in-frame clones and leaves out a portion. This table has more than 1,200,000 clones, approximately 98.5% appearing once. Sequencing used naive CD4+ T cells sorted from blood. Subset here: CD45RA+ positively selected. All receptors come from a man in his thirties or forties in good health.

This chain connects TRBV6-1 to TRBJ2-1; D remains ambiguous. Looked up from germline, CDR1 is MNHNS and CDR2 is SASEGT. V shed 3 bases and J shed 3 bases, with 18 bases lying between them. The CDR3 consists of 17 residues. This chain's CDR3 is CASSDPAGAAFYNEQFF. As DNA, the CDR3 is TGTGCCAGCAGTGACCCGGCAGGAGCAGCTTTCTACAATGAGCAGTTCTTC.

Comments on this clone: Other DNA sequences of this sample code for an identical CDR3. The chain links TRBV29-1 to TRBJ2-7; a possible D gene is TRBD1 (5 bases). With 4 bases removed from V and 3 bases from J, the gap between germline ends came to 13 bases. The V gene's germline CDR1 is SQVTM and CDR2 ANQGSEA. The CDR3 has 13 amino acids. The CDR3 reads CSVGGTGLYEQYF. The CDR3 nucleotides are TGCAGCGTTGGGGGTACAGGTCTCTACGAGCAGTACTTC.

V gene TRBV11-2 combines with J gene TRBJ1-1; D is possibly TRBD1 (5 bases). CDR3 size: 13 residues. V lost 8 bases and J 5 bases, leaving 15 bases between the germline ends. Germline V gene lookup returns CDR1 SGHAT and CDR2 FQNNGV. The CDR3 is CASLKRGATEAFF. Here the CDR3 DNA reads TGTGCCAGCCTTAAAAGGGGTGCGACTGAAGCTTTCTTT.

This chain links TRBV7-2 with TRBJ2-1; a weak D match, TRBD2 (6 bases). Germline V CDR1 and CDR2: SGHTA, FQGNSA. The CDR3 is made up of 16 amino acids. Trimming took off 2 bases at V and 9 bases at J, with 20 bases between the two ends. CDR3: CASSLFGWGVIREQFF. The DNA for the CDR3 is TGTGCCAGCAGCTTATTCGGTTGGGGGGTAATTCGTGAGCAGTTCTTC.

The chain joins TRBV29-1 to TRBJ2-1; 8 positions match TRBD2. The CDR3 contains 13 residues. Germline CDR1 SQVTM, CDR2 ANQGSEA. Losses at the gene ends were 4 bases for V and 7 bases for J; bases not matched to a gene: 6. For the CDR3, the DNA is TGCAGCGTTGTACCTAGCGGGTGGAATGAGCAGTTCTTC. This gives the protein CSVVPSGWNEQFF.

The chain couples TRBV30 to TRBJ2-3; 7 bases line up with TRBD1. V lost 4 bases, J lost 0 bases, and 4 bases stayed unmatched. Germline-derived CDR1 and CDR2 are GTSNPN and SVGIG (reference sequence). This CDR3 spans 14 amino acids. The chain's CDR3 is CAWMGQKSTDTQYF. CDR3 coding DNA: TGTGCCTGGATGGGACAGAAAAGCACAGATACGCAGTATTTT.

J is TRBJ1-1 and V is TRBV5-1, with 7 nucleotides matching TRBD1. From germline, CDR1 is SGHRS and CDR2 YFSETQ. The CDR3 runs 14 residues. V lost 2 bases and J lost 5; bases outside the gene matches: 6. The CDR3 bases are TGCGCCAGCAGCTTACAGGGGTTGGGGACTGAAGCTTTCTTT. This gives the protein CASSLQGLGTEAFF.

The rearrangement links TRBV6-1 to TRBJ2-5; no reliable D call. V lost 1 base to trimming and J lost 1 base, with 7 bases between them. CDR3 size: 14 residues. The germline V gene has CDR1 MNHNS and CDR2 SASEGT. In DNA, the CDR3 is TGTGCCAGCAGTGAAGATTACCGCCAAGAGACCCAGTACTTC. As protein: CASSEDYRQETQYF.

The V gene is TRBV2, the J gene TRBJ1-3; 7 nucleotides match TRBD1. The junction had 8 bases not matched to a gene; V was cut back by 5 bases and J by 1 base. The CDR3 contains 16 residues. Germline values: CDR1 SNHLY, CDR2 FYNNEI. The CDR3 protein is CASSQNGGQSGNTIYF. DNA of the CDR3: TGTGCCAGCAGTCAAAATGGGGGACAGTCTGGAAACACCATATATTTT.

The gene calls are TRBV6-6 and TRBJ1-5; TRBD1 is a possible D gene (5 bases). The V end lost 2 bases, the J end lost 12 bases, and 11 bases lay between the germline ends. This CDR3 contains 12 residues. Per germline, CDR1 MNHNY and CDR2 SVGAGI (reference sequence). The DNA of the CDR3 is TGTGCCAGCAGTTACGGGGCAGGACACCAGCATTTT. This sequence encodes CASSYGAGHQHF.

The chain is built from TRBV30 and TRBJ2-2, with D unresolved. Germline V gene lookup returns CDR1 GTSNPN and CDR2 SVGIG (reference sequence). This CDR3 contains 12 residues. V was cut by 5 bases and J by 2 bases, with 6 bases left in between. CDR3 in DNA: TGTGCCTGGGGTCCAAACACCGGGGAGCTGTTTTTT. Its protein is CAWGPNTGELFF.

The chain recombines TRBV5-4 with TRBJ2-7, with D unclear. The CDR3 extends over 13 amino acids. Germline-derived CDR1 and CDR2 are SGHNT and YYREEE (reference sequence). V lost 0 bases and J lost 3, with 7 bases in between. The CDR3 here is CASSLAQNYEQYF. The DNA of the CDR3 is TGTGCCAGCAGCTTGGCACAGAACTACGAGCAGTACTTC. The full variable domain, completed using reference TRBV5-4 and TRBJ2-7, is ETGVTQSPTHLIKTRGQQVTLRCSSQSGHNTVSWYQQALGQGPQFIFQYYREEENGRGNFPPRFSGLQFPNYSSELNVNALELDDSALYLCASSLAQNYEQYFGPGTRLTVT.

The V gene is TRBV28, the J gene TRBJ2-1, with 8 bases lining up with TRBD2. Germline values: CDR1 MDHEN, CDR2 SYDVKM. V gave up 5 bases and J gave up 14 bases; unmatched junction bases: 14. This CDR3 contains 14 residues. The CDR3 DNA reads TGTGCCAGCAGTCTACTCACCGAGCGGGAGTCGGAGTTCTTC. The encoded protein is CASSLLTERESEFF.

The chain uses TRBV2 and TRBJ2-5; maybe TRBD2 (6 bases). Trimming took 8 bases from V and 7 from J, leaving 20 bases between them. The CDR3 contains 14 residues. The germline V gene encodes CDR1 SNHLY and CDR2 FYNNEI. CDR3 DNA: TGTGCCAGCGGAGGGACTGGCCATGTGGGGACCCAGTACTTC. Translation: CASGGTGHVGTQYF.

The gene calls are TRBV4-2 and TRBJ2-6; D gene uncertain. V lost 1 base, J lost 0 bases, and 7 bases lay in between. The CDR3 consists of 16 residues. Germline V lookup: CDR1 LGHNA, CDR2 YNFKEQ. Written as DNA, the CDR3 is TGTGCCAGCAGCCAAGTGACAACCTCTGGGGCCAACGTCCTGACTTTC. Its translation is CASSQVTTSGANVLTF.

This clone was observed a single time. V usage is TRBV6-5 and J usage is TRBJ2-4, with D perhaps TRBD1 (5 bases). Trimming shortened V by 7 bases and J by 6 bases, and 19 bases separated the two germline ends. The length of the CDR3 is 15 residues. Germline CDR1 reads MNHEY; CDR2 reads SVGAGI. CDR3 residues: CASKNRFPKSNIQYF. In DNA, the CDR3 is TGTGCCAGCAAAAACAGGTTCCCTAAATCAAACATTCAGTACTTC.

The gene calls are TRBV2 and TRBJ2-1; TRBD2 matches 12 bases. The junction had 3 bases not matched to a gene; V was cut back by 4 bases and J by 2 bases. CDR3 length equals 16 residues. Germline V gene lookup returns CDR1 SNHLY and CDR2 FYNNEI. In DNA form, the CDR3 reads TGTGCCAGCAGTGCGAGACTAGCGGGAGCCTACAATGAGCAGTTCTTC. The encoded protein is CASSARLAGAYNEQFF.

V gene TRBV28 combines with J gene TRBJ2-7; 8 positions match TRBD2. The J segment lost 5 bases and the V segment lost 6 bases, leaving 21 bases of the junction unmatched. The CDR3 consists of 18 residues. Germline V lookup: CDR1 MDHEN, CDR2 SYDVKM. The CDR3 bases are TGTGCCAGCAGCCTGGGATGGGCATTCAAGCGGGAGTTAGACGAGCAGTACTTC. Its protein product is CASSLGWAFKRELDEQYF. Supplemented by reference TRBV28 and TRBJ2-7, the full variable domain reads DVKVTQSSRYLVKRTGEKVFLECVQDMDHENMFWYRQDPGLGLRLIYFSYDVKMKEKGDIPEGYSVSREKKERFSLILESASTNQTSMYLCASSLGWAFKRELDEQYFGPGTRLTVT.

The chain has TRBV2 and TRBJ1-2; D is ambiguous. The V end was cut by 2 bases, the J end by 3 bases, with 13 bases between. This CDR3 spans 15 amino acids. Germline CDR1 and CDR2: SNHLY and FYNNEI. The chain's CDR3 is CASSEFSPDYYGYTF. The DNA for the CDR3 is TGTGCCAGCAGTGAATTTAGCCCGGATTACTATGGCTACACCTTC.

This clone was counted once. In nucleotides, the CDR3 is TGTGCCAGCAGCGTTACGGGTGGTGATTTTCAGCCCCAGCATTTT. It specifies CASSVTGGDFQPQHF. The V and J genes are TRBV7-9 and TRBJ1-5; D unclear. Trimming pared 5 bases from V and 6 bases from J, leaving 17 bases between. The V gene's germline CDR1 is SEHNR and CDR2 FQNEAQ (reference sequence). The CDR3 has 15 amino acids.

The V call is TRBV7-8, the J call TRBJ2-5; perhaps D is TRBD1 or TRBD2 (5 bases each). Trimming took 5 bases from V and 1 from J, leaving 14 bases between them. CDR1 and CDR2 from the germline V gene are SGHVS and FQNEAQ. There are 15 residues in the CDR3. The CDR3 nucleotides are TGTGCCAGCAGCAACCGGGACCTAAGCCAAGAGACCCAGTACTTC. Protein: CASSNRDLSQETQYF.

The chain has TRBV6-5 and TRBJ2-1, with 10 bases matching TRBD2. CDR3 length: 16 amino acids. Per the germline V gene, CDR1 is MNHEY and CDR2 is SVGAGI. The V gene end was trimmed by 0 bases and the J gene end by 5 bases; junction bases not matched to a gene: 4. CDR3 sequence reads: CASSYSGTSENNEQFF. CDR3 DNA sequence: TGTGCCAGCAGTTACTCCGGGACTAGCGAGAACAATGAGCAGTTCTTC.

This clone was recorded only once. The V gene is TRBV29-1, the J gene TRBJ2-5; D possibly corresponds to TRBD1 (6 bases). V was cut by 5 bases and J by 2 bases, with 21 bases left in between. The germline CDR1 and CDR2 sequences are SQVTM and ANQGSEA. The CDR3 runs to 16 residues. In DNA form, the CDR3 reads TGCAGCGTTAAAGGGGGAATCGATACGAATCAAGAGACCCAGTACTTC. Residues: CSVKGGIDTNQETQYF.

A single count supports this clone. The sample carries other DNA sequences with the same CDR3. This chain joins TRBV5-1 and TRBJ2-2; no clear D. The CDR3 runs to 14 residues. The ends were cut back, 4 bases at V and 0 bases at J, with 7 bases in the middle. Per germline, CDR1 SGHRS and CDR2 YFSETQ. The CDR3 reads CASSLTANTGELFF. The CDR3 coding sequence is TGCGCCAGCAGCCTAACCGCGAACACCGGGGAGCTGTTTTTT.

This chain's CDR3 is CASSPPSSGRAYEQYF. The CDR3 DNA reads as TGTGCCAGCTCACCACCTTCCAGCGGGAGGGCCTACGAGCAGTACTTC. V usage is TRBV18 and J usage is TRBJ2-7; 10 bases are a match to TRBD2. The CDR3 has 16 residues. The V gene's germline CDR1 is KGHSH and CDR2 LQKENI. Trimming removed 0 bases from V and 2 bases from J; junction bases left unmatched: 4.